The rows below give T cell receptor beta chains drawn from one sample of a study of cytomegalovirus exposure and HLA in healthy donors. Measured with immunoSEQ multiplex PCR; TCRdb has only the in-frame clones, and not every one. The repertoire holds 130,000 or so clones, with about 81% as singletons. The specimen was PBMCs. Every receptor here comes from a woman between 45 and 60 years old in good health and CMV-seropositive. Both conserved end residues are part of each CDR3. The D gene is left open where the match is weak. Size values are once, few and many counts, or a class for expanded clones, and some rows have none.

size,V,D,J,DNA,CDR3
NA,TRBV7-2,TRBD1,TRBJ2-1,TGTGCCAGCGTACGGGACAGGGGCTTCAATGAGCAGTTCTTC,CASVRDRGFNEQFF
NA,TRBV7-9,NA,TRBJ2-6,TGTGCCAGCAGCTTATCACTGAAAATCGTTTGGGCCAACGTCCTGACTTTC,CASSLSLKIVWANVLTF
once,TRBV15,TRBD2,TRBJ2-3,TGTGCCACCAGCAGGGGGGGGAGGTTCACAGATACGCAGTATTTT,CATSRGGRFTDTQYF
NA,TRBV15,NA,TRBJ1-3,TGTGCCACCAGCAGAGATAAGGGGCCCAGGTTGAGCTCTGGAAACACCATATATTTT,CATSRDKGPRLSSGNTIYF
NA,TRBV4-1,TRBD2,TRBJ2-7,TGCGCCAGCAGCCAAGATGGGACTAGCCGCTACGAGCAGTACTTC,CASSQDGTSRYEQYF
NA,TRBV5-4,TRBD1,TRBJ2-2,TGTGCCAGCAGCAGTTCGGGACAGAGGAACACCGGGGAGCTGTTTTTT,CASSSSGQRNTGELFF
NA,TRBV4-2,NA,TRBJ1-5,TGTGCCAGCAGCCCCGCCGGGGGTAGCAATCAGCCCCAGCATTTT,CASSPAGGSNQPQHF
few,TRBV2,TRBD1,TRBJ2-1,TGTGCCACACGAGGGGGCCCCGGAAATAATTACAATGAGCAGTTCTTC,CATRGGPGNNYNEQFF
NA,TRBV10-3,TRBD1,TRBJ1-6,TGTGCCGCCCGCGGGACAGATAATTCACCCCTCCACTTT,CAARGTDNSPLHF
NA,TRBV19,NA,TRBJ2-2,TGTGCCAGTAGTATACTCCCCCCGACAGGACCTACGACCGGGGAGCTGTTTTTT,CASSILPPTGPTTGELFF
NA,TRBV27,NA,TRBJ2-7,TGTGCCAGCAGTTTTGACCAAGGGGGCTACGAGCAGTACTTC,CASSFDQGGYEQYF
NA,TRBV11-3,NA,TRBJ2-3,TGTGCCAGCAGCAGCAAGAGCGAGGCAGATACGCAGTATTTT,CASSSKSEADTQYF
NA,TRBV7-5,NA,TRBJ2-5,TGTGCCAGAAGCACCCCACCACTTAGCGGGGGGGCCGAAGAGACCCAGTACTTC,CARSTPPLSGGAEETQYF
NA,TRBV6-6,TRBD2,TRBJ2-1,TGTGCCAGCAGCTACGGGACTAGCGGGAGCAATGAGCAGTTCTTC,CASSYGTSGSNEQFF
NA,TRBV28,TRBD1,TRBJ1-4,TGTGCCAGCAGTCTCACAGGGGGCGGTAATAATGAAAAACTGTTTTTT,CASSLTGGGNNEKLFF
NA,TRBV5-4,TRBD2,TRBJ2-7,TGTGCCAGCAGCCGGGGGGGGAGCGGGGCCTACGAGCAGTACTTC,CASSRGGSGAYEQYF
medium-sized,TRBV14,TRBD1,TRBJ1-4,TGTGCCAGCAGCCAAACAGGGGTGAAACTGTTTTTT,CASSQTGVKLFF
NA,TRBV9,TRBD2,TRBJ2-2,TGTGCCAGCAGCGAGGGGTCGGGACTAGCAACCGGGGAGCTGTTTTTT,CASSEGSGLATGELFF
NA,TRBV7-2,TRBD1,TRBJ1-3,TGTGCCAGCAGCCCCCAGGACAGGGGGTCTGGAAACACCATATATTTT,CASSPQDRGSGNTIYF
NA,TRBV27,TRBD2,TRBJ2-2,TGTGCCAGCAGTTTATTGAGCGGGACGAACACCGGGGAGCTGTTTTTT,CASSLLSGTNTGELFF
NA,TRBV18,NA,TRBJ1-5,TGTGCCAGCTCACCAATCACAGCTAATAGCAATCAGCCCCAGCATTTT,CASSPITANSNQPQHF
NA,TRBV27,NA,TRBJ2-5,TGTGCCAGCAGTTTACGGGTCGCTAGTGGACAAGAGACCCAGTACTTC,CASSLRVASGQETQYF
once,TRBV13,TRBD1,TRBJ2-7,TGTGCCAGCAGCTTCACTTACCGGGACAGGGGATACGAGCAGTACTTC,CASSFTYRDRGYEQYF
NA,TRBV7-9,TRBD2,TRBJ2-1,TGTGCCAGCAGCCGGCTAGCGGCCTCCTACAATGAGCAGTTCTTC,CASSRLAASYNEQFF
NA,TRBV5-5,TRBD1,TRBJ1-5,TGTGCCAGCAGCTTGGTTGGACAGGGGGATCAGCCCCAGCATTTT,CASSLVGQGDQPQHF
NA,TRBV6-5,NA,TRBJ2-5,TGTGCCAGCAGTCACATACCCGGGACACAAGAGACCCAGTACTTC,CASSHIPGTQETQYF
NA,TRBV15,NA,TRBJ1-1,TGTGCCACCAGCAGAACACCGAGGGAGGGTGAAGCTTTCTTT,CATSRTPREGEAFF
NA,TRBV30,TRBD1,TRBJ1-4,TGTGCCTGGAGTGTACTTAAAGGGGGCTCCGAAAAACTGTTTTTT,CAWSVLKGGSEKLFF
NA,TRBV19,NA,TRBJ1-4,TGTGCCAGTAGTATAGATACGGACCTAGGAGGAAAACTGTTTTTT,CASSIDTDLGGKLFF
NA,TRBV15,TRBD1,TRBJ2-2,TGTGCCACCAGCAGAGATATTATGAGACAGGGGGCCAAGAACACCGGGGAGCTGTTTTTT,CATSRDIMRQGAKNTGELFF
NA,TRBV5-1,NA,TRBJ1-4,TGCGCCAGCAGCTTGGGGGCAGGGGCAACTAATGAAAAACTGTTTTTT,CASSLGAGATNEKLFF
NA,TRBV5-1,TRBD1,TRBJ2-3,TGCGCCAGCAGCTTGGCCGATTGGACAGGGAATACGCAGTATTTT,CASSLADWTGNTQYF
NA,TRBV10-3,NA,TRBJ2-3,TGTGCCATCAGTGACTGGGACTCCGTCACAGATACGCAGTATTTT,CAISDWDSVTDTQYF
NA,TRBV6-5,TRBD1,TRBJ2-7,TGTGCCAGCAGACGCGGACAGGGCTACGAGCAGTACTTC,CASRRGQGYEQYF
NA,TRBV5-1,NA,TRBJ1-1,TGCGCCAGCAGCCAGGACAGACAGAACACTGAAGCTTTCTTT,CASSQDRQNTEAFF
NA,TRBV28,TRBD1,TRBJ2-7,TGTGCCAGCAGTCCGGGACAGGGACCCTACGAGCAGTACTTC,CASSPGQGPYEQYF
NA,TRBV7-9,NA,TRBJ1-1,TGTGCCAGCTCGAGGGAATGGAACACTGAAGCTTTCTTT,CASSREWNTEAFF
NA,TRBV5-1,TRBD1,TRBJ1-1,TGCGCCAGCAGCTTGGCCTCCCGGACAGGGGTGGGGAGTGGTGAAGCTTTCTTT,CASSLASRTGVGSGEAFF
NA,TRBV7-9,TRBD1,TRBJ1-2,TGTGCCAGCAGCTGGGGACAGGGTGGAAATGGCTACACCTTC,CASSWGQGGNGYTF
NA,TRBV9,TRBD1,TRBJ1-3,TGTGCCAGCAGCCTCGGACAGGGCTCTGGAAACACCATATATTTT,CASSLGQGSGNTIYF
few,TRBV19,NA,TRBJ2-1,TGTGCCAGTCCCGAGGGAAACGCGGGGAATGAGCAGTTCTTC,CASPEGNAGNEQFF
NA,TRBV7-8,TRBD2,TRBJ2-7,TGTGCCAGCAGCTTCCCTAGCGGGAACGAGCAGTACTTC,CASSFPSGNEQYF
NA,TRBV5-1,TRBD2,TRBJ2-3,TGCGCCAGCAGCCTAACCTTAGCGGGACCCACAGATACGCAGTATTTT,CASSLTLAGPTDTQYF
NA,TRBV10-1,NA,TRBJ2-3,TGCGCCAGCGGCCCTGTGGATACGCAGTATTTT,CASGPVDTQYF
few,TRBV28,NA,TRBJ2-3,TGTGCCAGCAGACTCGGTACTAGCACAGATACGCAGTATTTT,CASRLGTSTDTQYF
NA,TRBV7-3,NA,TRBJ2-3,TGTGCCAGCAGCTTAACGGAGGGAGATACGCAGTATTTT,CASSLTEGDTQYF
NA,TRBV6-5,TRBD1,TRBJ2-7,TGTGCCAGCAGTTACTCAACGGGACAGGCCTATTACGAGCAGTACTTC,CASSYSTGQAYYEQYF
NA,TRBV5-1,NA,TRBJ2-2,TGCGCCAGCGAGTTAGGGCAGGGGAACGGGGAGCTGTTTTTT,CASELGQGNGELFF
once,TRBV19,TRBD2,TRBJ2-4,TGTGCCAGTAGTATAGGGCTAGCGGGACGGAGGGCCAAAAACATTCAGTACTTC,CASSIGLAGRRAKNIQYF
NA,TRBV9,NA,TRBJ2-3,TGTGCCAGCAGCGTAGTCGGAGATACGCAGTATTTT,CASSVVGDTQYF
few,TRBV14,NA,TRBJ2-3,TGTGCCAGCAGCCATTTCCCGGGAACACTAAGAGGGCCAGATACGCAGTATTTT,CASSHFPGTLRGPDTQYF
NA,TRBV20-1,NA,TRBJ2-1,TGCAGCCAAAAGGCGGGGCACGAGCAGTTCTTC,CSQKAGHEQFF
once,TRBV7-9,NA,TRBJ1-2,TGTGCCAGCAGCTTAGGGGCCAATTACTATGGCTACACCTTC,CASSLGANYYGYTF
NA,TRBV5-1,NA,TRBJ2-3,TGCGCCAGCAGCTTACAGGGCGAGACAGATACGCAGTATTTT,CASSLQGETDTQYF
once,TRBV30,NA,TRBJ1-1,TGTGCCTGGAGCAGTAGGAACAGGGAGGGGACTGAAGCTTTCTTT,CAWSSRNREGTEAFF
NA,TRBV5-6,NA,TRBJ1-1,TGTGCCAGCAGCTTGGGTTGGGGGGACACTGAAGCTTTCTTT,CASSLGWGDTEAFF
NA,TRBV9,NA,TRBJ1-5,TGTGCCAGCAGCGTAGAGGGAGGAAATCAGCCCCAGCATTTT,CASSVEGGNQPQHF